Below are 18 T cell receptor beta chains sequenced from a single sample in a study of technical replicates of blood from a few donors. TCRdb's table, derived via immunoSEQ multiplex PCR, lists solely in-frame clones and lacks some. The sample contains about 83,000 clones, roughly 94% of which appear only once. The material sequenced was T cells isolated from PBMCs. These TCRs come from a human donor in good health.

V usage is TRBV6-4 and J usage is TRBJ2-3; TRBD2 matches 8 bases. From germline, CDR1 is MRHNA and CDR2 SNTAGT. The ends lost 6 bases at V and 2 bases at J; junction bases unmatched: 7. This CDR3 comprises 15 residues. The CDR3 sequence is CASRPGLEATDTQYF. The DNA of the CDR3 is TGTGCCAGCAGGCCGGGACTAGAAGCCACAGATACGCAGTATTTT.

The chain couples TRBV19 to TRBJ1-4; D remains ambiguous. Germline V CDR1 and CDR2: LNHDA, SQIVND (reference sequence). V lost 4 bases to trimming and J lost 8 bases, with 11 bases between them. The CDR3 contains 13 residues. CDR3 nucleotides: TGTGCCAGTAGTAAACATAGCGCCGAAAAACTGTTTTTT. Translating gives CASSKHSAEKLFF.

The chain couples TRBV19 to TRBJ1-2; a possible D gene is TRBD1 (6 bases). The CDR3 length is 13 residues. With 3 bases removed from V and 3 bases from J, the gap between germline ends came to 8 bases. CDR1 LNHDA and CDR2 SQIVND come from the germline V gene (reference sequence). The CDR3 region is CASSIGQYYGYTF. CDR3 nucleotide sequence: TGTGCCAGTAGTATTGGACAGTACTATGGCTACACCTTC.

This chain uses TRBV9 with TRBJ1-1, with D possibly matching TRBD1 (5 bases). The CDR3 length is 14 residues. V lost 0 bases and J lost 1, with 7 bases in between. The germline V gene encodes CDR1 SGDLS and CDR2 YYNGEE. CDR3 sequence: CASSVAGQNTEAFF. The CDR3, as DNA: TGTGCCAGCAGCGTAGCCGGACAGAACACTGAAGCTTTCTTT.

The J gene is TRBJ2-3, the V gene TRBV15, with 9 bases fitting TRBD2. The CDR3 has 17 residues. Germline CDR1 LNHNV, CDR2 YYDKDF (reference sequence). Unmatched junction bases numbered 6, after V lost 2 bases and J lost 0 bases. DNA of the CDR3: TGTGCCACCAGCAGAACCCTCGGGACTAGCAGCACAGATACGCAGTATTTT. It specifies CATSRTLGTSSTDTQYF.

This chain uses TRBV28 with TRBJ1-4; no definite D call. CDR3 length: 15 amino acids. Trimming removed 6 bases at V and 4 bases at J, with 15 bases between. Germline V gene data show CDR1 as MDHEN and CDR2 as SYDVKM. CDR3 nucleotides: TGTGCCAGCAGCCCCGACCAGGCGCTTAATGAAAAACTGTTTTTT. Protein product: CASSPDQALNEKLFF.

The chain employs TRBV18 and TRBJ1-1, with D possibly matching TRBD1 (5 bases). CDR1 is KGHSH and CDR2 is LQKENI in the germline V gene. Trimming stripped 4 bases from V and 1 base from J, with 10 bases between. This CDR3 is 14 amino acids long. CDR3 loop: CASSRDRTNTEAFF. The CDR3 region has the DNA TGTGCCAGCTCACGCGACAGAACGAACACTGAAGCTTTCTTT.

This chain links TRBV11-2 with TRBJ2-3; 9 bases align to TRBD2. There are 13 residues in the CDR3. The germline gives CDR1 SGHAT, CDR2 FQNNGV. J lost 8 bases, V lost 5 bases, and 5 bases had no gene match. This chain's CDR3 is CASSPPAGGTQYF. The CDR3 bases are TGTGCCAGCAGCCCCCCAGCGGGAGGTACGCAGTATTTT.

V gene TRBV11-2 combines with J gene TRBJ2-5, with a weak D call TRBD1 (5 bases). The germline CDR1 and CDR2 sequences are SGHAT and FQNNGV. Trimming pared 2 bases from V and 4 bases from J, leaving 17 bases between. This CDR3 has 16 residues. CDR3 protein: CASSLSSVRGRETQYF. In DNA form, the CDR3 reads TGTGCCAGCAGCTTAAGTTCCGTTAGGGGCAGAGAGACCCAGTACTTC.

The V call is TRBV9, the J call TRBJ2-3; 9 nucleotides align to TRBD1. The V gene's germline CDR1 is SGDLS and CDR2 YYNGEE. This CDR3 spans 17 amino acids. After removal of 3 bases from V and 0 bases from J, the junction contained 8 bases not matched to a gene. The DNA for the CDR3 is TGTGCCAGCAGCGCAGACCCGGGACAGGGAAGCACAGATACGCAGTATTTT. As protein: CASSADPGQGSTDTQYF.

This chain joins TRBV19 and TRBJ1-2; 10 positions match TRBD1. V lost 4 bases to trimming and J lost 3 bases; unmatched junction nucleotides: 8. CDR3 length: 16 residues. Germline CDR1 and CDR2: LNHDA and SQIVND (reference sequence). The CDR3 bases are TGTGCCAGTAGTAACCTTCGGACAGGGGGGCACTATGGCTACACCTTC. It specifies CASSNLRTGGHYGYTF. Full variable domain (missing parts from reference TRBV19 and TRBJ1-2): DGGITQSPKYLFRKEGQNVTLSCEQNLNHDAMYWYRQDPGQGLRLIYYSQIVNDFQKGDIAEGYSVSREKKESFPLTVTSAQKNPTAFYLCASSNLRTGGHYGYTFGSGTRLTVV.

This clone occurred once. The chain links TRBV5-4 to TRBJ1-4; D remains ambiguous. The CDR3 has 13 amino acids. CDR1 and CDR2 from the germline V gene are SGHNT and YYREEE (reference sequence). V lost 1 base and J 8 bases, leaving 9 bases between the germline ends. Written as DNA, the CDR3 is TGTGCCAGCAGCTTGTATTCGGTGGAAAAACTGTTTTTT. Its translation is CASSLYSVEKLFF.

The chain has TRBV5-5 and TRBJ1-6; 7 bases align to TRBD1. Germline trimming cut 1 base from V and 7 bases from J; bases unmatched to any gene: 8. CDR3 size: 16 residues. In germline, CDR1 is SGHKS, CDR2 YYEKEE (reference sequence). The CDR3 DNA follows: TGTGCCAGCAGCTTGTATATGGGACAGAACAATTCACCCCTCCACTTT. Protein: CASSLYMGQNNSPLHF.

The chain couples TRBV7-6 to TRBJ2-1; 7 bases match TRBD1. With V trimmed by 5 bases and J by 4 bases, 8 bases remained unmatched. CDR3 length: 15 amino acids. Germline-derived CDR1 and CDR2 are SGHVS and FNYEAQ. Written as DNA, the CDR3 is TGTGCCAGCAGCGCCCCGGGACAGTTTTACAATGAGCAGTTCTTC. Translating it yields CASSAPGQFYNEQFF.

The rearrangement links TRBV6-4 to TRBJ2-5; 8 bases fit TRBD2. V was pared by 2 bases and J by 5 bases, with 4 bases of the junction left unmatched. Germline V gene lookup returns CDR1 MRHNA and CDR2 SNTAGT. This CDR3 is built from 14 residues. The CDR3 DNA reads TGTGCCAGCAGTGACGCCGGGAGGGAGGAGACCCAGTACTTC. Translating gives CASSDAGREETQYF.

In DNA form, the CDR3 reads TGTGCCAGCAGTCCGCCGGACACCGGGGAGCTGTTTTTT. Its protein is CASSPPDTGELFF. The J gene is TRBJ2-2, the V gene TRBV28; D not resolved. The CDR3 runs to 13 residues. Trimming stripped 5 bases from V and 3 bases from J, with 7 bases between. Germline CDR1 and CDR2: MDHEN and SYDVKM.

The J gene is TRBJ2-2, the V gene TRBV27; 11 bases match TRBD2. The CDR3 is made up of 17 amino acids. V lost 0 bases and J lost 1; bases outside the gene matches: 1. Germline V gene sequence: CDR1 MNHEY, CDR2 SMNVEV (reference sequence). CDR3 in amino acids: CASSLSLAGENTGELFF. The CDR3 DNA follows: TGTGCCAGCAGTTTATCACTAGCGGGGGAGAACACCGGGGAGCTGTTTTTT.

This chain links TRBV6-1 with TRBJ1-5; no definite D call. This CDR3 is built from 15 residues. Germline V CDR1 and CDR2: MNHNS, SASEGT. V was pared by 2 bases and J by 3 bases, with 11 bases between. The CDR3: CASSEYRVLNQPQHF. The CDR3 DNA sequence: TGTGCCAGCAGTGAATACCGGGTCCTCAATCAGCCCCAGCATTTT.